This T cell receptor beta chain was sequenced during a study of regulatory T cells in long-lasting Graves disease. Study at large: Patients with persistent Graves' disease had over 5 years of antithyroid drugs and persistent TSH receptor antibodies.

Arm-PCR of CDR3 regions with iRepertoire HTBI primers generated TCR beta libraries. Source study methods: Gene usage covered approximately 60 TRBV and 14 to 15 TRBJ segments. TCRdb used MiXCR to reprocess the multiplex PCR reads, holding one entry per CDR3 protein. The V and J calls here are based on TCRdb, not the publication. The repertoire holds 650,000 to 850,000 distinct CDR3 sequences, with roughly 30% as singletons. Trimming at V came to 7 bases and at J to 6 bases, leaving 15 bases not matched to a gene. Germline V gene lookup returns CDR1 MGHDK and CDR2 SYGVNS. The CDR3 contains 16 residues. Time point meaning: persistent/refractory GD, antithyroid drugs over 5 years with positive TRAb. Researchers made the TCR library from RNA that was extracted from PBMCs.

The sequencing used peripheral blood mononuclear cells (PBMCs), collected when the disease was refractory, from a patient treated with antithyroid drugs. The chain links TRBV25-1 to TRBJ2-1; 7 nucleotides line up with TRBD2. The sequence came from a female donor with Graves disease. The DNA of the CDR3 is TGTGCCAGCACCATAAGGGGCAGACCGGGGGGCAATGAGCAGTTCTTC. It yields the protein CASTIRGRPGGNEQFF.